This T cell receptor beta chain was captured in a study of shared clonotypes between healthy human individuals. Germline V gene lookup returns CDR1 MDHEN and CDR2 SYDVKM. The CDR3 totals 16 residues. Trimming stripped 7 bases from V and 2 bases from J, with 21 bases between. Profiled with immunoSEQ multiplex PCR; TCRdb holds only in-frame clones, not every one. The table includes 1,500,000 or so clones, around 98.5% detected once. Study donors comprised healthy, HIV-negative adults devoid of recent acute infection or vaccination. The chain recombines TRBV28 with TRBJ2-7; weak D call: TRBD1 (6 bases). The sample was naive CD4+ T cells sorted from blood. Sample subset: CD45RA+ positively selected. This sequence originates from a man aged 25 to 40 in good health. The CDR3 DNA reads as TGTGCCAGCAACCCCGCCGGGACACATAATCCCTACGAGCAGTACTTC. Its protein product is CASNPAGTHNPYEQYF.